This T cell receptor (beta chain) was documented in a study of cytomegalovirus exposure and HLA in healthy donors. For the study at large: Unique TCRs numbering around 85 million, obtained from HLA-typed donors, made up an early data release.

Healthy people donating bone marrow made up the donors. Donors counted as nominally healthy when sampled, yet unrecorded immune exposures were likely. The PCR made use of 60 Vbeta and 13 Jbeta primers. Some clones are missing from TCRdb's copy, which holds only in-frame ones; the method was immunoSEQ multiplex PCR. This table has about 180,000 clones, over 70% appearing once. The CDR3 covers 14 residues. With V trimmed by 2 bases and J by 6 bases, 7 bases remained unmatched. Looked up from germline, CDR1 is SGHVS and CDR2 is FNYEAQ. The chain employs TRBV7-6 and TRBJ2-7; TRBD2 agrees at 7 bases. This sequence originates from a woman aged 50 to 60 in good health and CMV-seropositive. Sequences were obtained from PBMCs. The CDR3 is CASSLRLAAGEQYF. CDR3 coding DNA: TGTGCCAGCAGCTTAAGGCTAGCGGCCGGCGAGCAGTACTTC.